This T cell receptor beta chain was sequenced for a study of T cell changes during pregnancy in multiple sclerosis. Here immunoSEQ multiplex PCR was the method, and the copy in TCRdb shows in-frame clones only, minus some. The sample carries about 66,000 clones, more than 85% recorded once. Trimming took 6 bases from V and 3 from J; bases not matched to a gene: 0. Germline CDR1 and CDR2: SQVTM and ANQGSEA. The CDR3 covers 11 residues. The material sequenced was CD8+ T cells from peripheral blood mononuclear cells, taken before pregnancy. The source is a female donor with multiple sclerosis, enrolled in a pregnancy study. The rearrangement joins TRBV29-1 to TRBJ1-2, with 8 positions matching TRBD1. The CDR3 loop is CSVGQDYGYTF. The CDR3 nucleotides read TGCAGCGTGGGACAGGACTATGGCTACACCTTC.